Listed here are 24 T cell receptor beta chains from one sample, sequenced in a study of patients and donors after allogeneic stem cell transplantation. TCRdb reprocessed the RT-PCR reads via MiXCR and lists one record per CDR3 protein. The data contain hundreds of thousands of distinct CDR3 sequences, roughly 17% of them seen just once; the ten biggest clones take up roughly 7%. Sample: blood, either unsorted or a sorted T cell fraction (not recorded which). The source of these receptors is a human donor who was either an allogeneic HSCT recipient or a stem cell or donor lymphocyte infusion donor (not recorded which). It is not recorded whose cells these are; they may come from a transplant donor.

The gene calls are TRBV9 and TRBJ2-1, with 11 bases aligning to TRBD2. The V and J ends lost 3 bases and 4 bases, in that order; junction bases with no gene match: 3. Germline CDR1 reads SGDLS; CDR2 reads YYNGEE. CDR3 length: 15 residues. The CDR3 bases are TGTGCCAGCAGCGAGACTAGCGGGGTTTACAATGAGCAGTTCTTC. Amino acid sequence: CASSETSGVYNEQFF.

This clonotype has a count of ten or more. The chain recombines TRBV4-1 with TRBJ2-2; the D gene could be TRBD1 or TRBD2 (5 bases each). Germline CDR1 reads MGHRA; CDR2 reads YSYEKL. Trimming took off 3 bases at V and 3 bases at J, with 8 bases between the two ends. This CDR3 has 14 amino acids. CDR3 DNA sequence: TGCGCCAGCAGCCAGGGACCAGACACCGGGGAGCTGTTTTTT. Protein sequence: CASSQGPDTGELFF.

This clonotype occurred a few times. The chain employs TRBV20-1 and TRBJ2-1, with 7 bases identical to TRBD1. The CDR3 spans 14 residues. Per germline, CDR1 DFQATT and CDR2 SNEGSKA (reference sequence). The CDR3 coding sequence is TGCAGCGCGAATGAGGGGGCCGCCTACAATGAGCAGTTCTTC. Protein: CSANEGAAYNEQFF.

This clonotype showed up just a few times. The V and J genes are TRBV2 and TRBJ1-3; no firm D call. Germline CDR1 is SNHLY and CDR2 is FYNNEI. This CDR3 has 16 residues. V was clipped by 8 bases and J by 0 bases, with 17 bases between them. As DNA, the CDR3 is TGTGCCAGCGCGCGATACTTACTGAGCTCTGGAAACACCATATATTTT. This codes for CASARYLLSSGNTIYF.

The CDR3 bases are TGTGCCAGCCTAAGAGGGAATGAGCAGTTCTTC. Protein: CASLRGNEQFF. The chain joins TRBV6-5 to TRBJ2-1, with D possibly being TRBD2 (5 bases). Germline V gene lookup returns CDR1 MNHEY and CDR2 SVGAGI. This CDR3 region has 11 residues. V was shortened by 8 bases and J by 7 bases, with 9 bases between the two germline ends.

The rearrangement uses TRBV6-1 and TRBJ2-1, with a tentative D call TRBD2 (6 bases). Trimming removed 6 bases at V and 6 bases at J, with 18 bases between. The germline CDR1 and CDR2 sequences are MNHNS and SASEGT. This CDR3 has 15 residues. CDR3 bases: TGTGCCAGCAGCCGACCGGGACTTGGGTCCAATGAGCAGTTCTTC. It codes for CASSRPGLGSNEQFF.

This clonotype was seen ten or more times. This chain uses TRBV5-1 with TRBJ2-5, with 13 positions matching TRBD2. Trimming at V came to 0 bases and at J to 4 bases, leaving 3 bases not matched to a gene. The CDR3 runs 16 residues. Germline loops: CDR1 SGHRS, CDR2 YFSETQ. The DNA of the CDR3 is TGCGCCAGCAGCTTGGGACTAGCGGGAGGCTTAGAGACCCAGTACTTC. Amino acid sequence: CASSLGLAGGLETQYF.

This clonotype came up many times. The V gene is TRBV12-3 or TRBV12-4, the J gene TRBJ1-3; D uncertain. The CDR3 loop spans 13 amino acids. V was pared by 8 bases and J by 0 bases, with 8 bases between. The CDR3 protein is CASERHSGNTIYF. CDR3 DNA sequence: TGTGCCAGCGAGAGACACTCTGGAAACACCATATATTTT.

In its sample, this clonotype was seen a few times. The V call is TRBV3-1, the J call TRBJ2-1; 9 bases fit TRBD2. CDR1 and CDR2 (germline): LGHDT, YNNKEL (reference sequence). The junction had 4 bases not matched to a gene; V was cut back by 0 bases and J by 4 bases. The CDR3 contains 16 residues. CDR3 nucleotide sequence: TGTGCCAGCAGCCAAGATCTACTAGCGGGTTACAATGAGCAGTTCTTC. Its translation is CASSQDLLAGYNEQFF.

This clonotype has more than one count but fewer than ten. The chain is built from TRBV7-9 and TRBJ1-1; D perhaps matches TRBD1 (5 bases). Germline V lookup: CDR1 SEHNR, CDR2 FQNEAQ (reference sequence). Trimming removed 2 bases from V and 1 base from J, with 14 bases in between. This CDR3 contains 16 residues. CDR3 bases: TGTGCCAGCAGCTTAATCTCTAGGGGTCGGAACACTGAAGCTTTCTTT. It yields the protein CASSLISRGRNTEAFF.

This clonotype was seen more than once but under ten times. The CDR3 is CASSQDPSGAKPYNEQFF. The CDR3 nucleotides read TGTGCCAGCAGCCAAGATCCTAGCGGGGCCAAACCCTACAATGAGCAGTTCTTC. V usage is TRBV14 and J usage is TRBJ2-1; TRBD2 agrees at 9 bases. The V and J ends lost 0 bases and 2 bases, in that order; junction bases with no gene match: 8. The germline V gene encodes CDR1 SGHDN and CDR2 FVKESK. The CDR3 runs to 18 residues.

The chain has TRBV11-2 and TRBJ1-1; 11 bases map to TRBD1. CDR3 size: 14 residues. The trim removed 5 bases at V and 11 bases at J, leaving 10 bases unmatched. Germline V gene lookup returns CDR1 SGHAT and CDR2 FQNNGV. In nucleotides, the CDR3 is TGTGCCAGCAGCCAGCGGACAGGGGGCGCGGGTGCTTTCTTT. Encoded protein: CASSQRTGGAGAFF.

CDR3 sequence (DNA): TGTGCCAGCAGTCCGACAGGGACTTCCCGGGCCTATGGCTACACCTTC. Its translation: CASSPTGTSRAYGYTF. The chain combines TRBV12-3 or TRBV12-4 with TRBJ1-2; TRBD1 matches at 7 bases. The CDR3 extends over 16 amino acids. The J segment lost 4 bases and the V segment lost 5 bases, leaving 13 bases of the junction unmatched.

This clonotype was detected only a few times. The chain joins TRBV5-6 to TRBJ1-6; 8 bases map to TRBD1. The trim removed 3 bases at V and 10 bases at J, leaving 12 bases unmatched. The CDR3 has 16 amino acids. CDR1 and CDR2 from the germline V gene are SGHDT and YYEEEE. CDR3 region: CASSSRVDRGGSPLHF. The CDR3 DNA is TGTGCCAGCAGCTCGAGGGTAGACAGGGGAGGATCACCCCTCCACTTT.

The table lists this clonotype with many counts. The rearrangement links TRBV20-1 to TRBJ2-3; 9 positions match TRBD1. The CDR3 length is 15 residues. Trimming cost V 0 bases and J 2 bases; bases outside gene matches: 3. The germline CDR1 and CDR2 sequences are DFQATT and SNEGSKA (reference sequence). CDR3 sequence: CSARDGTGITDTQYF. The CDR3 region has the DNA TGCAGTGCTAGAGATGGGACAGGGATCACAGATACGCAGTATTTT.

This sequence joins TRBV27 and TRBJ1-1; D is uncertain. Germline V lookup: CDR1 MNHEY, CDR2 SMNVEV (reference sequence). Trimming removed 4 bases from V and 0 bases from J, with 9 bases in between. The CDR3 covers 14 residues. This CDR3 is CASSWTEMNTEAFF. In nucleotides, the CDR3 is TGTGCCAGCAGTTGGACGGAAATGAACACTGAAGCTTTCTTT.

This clonotype was picked up many times. The J gene is TRBJ2-3, the V gene TRBV12-3 or TRBV12-4; D is unresolved. The CDR3 totals 13 residues. V lost 0 bases and J lost 10, with 11 bases in between. CDR3 amino acids: CASSLALNQPQYF. In DNA, the CDR3 is TGTGCCAGCAGTTTAGCGTTGAACCAACCGCAGTATTTT.

The V gene is TRBV2, the J gene TRBJ2-7; 7 bases are shared with TRBD2. CDR3 length equals 15 residues. Germline assignment: CDR1 SNHLY and CDR2 FYNNEI. Trimming cost V 5 bases and J 2 bases; bases outside gene matches: 9. CDR3: CASSSGGSQTYEQYF. CDR3 bases: TGTGCCAGCAGTTCCGGGGGGTCCCAAACCTACGAGCAGTACTTC.

This clonotype has a handful of counts. V gene TRBV15 combines with J gene TRBJ2-3; 7 positions agree with TRBD1. V shed 8 bases, J shed 3 bases, and the junction held 8 bases outside the gene matches. CDR1 and CDR2 (germline): LNHNV, YYDKDF (reference sequence). The length of the CDR3 is 14 residues. The CDR3 sequence is CATGRDRVTDTQYF. The CDR3 nucleotides read TGTGCCACCGGAAGGGACAGAGTAACAGATACGCAGTATTTT.

This clonotype was seen at least ten times. J is TRBJ2-4 and V is TRBV12-3 or TRBV12-4; D is perhaps TRBD1 or TRBD2 (5 bases each). The CDR3 extends over 15 amino acids. The V end lost 6 bases, the J end lost 9 bases, and 21 bases lay between the germline ends. The CDR3 coding sequence is TGTGCCAGCAGCGGGGACCGGGACCCTGGGGGCATTCAGTACTTC. Residues: CASSGDRDPGGIQYF.

The V gene is TRBV7-2, the J gene TRBJ2-3; the D is unclear. Germline-derived CDR1 and CDR2 are SGHTA and FQGNSA. The CDR3 runs to 15 residues. V lost 5 bases and J lost 2, with 14 bases in between. The CDR3 region has the DNA TGTGCCAGCAGCCCCAAGGGAAGGGTCACAGATACGCAGTATTTT. Amino acids: CASSPKGRVTDTQYF.

The chain links TRBV7-9 to TRBJ2-3, with a tentative D call TRBD2 (6 bases). Between the trimmed V and J ends, which lost 2 bases and 1 base, there was a span of 10 bases. CDR1 is SEHNR, CDR2 FQNEAQ, per germline (reference sequence). CDR3 length equals 15 residues. The CDR3 reads CASSLRTTRTDTQYF. CDR3 bases: TGTGCCAGCAGCTTAAGGACTACCCGCACAGATACGCAGTATTTT.

This clonotype has at least ten counts. V usage is TRBV6-6 and J usage is TRBJ2-3; D might be TRBD1 (5 bases). Germline V gene lookup returns CDR1 MNHNY and CDR2 SVGAGI (reference sequence). This CDR3 comprises 11 residues. V was pared by 9 bases and J by 6 bases, with 10 bases between. CDR3 residues: CASTTADTQYF. The CDR3 bases are TGTGCCAGTACGACAGCGGATACGCAGTATTTT.

V and J are TRBV13 and TRBJ1-2; 8 bases are shared with TRBD1. The germline V gene has CDR1 PRHDT and CDR2 FYEKMQ (reference sequence). V was clipped by 5 bases and J by 7 bases; unmatched bases: 18. The CDR3 extends over 17 amino acids. CDR3 bases: TGTGCCAGCAGCCTAGACGTTTCTCCAGGGGGCGCGGGTGGCTACACCTTC. This encodes CASSLDVSPGGAGGYTF.